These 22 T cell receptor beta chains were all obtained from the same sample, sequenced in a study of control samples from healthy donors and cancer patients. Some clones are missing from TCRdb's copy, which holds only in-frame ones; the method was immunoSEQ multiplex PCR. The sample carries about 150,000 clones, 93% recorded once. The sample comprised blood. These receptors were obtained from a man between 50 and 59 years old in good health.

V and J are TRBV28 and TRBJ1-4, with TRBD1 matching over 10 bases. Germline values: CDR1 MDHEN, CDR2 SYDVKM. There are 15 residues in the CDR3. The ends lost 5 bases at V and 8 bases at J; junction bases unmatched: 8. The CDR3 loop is CASSRPDRGREKLFF. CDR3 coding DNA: TGTGCCAGCAGTCGACCGGACAGGGGGAGGGAAAAACTGTTTTTT.

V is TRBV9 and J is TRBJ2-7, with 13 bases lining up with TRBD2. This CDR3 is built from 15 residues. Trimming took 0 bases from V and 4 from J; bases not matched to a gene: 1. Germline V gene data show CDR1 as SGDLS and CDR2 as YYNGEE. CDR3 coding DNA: TGTGCCAGCAGCGTAGGGGGACTAGCGGGATACGAGCAGTACTTC. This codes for CASSVGGLAGYEQYF.

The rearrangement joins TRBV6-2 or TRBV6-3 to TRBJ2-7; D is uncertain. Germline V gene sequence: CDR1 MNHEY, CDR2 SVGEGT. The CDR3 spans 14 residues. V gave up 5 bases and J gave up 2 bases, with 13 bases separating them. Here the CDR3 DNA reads TGTGCCAGCAGTAAACGGACGGGCACCTACGAGCAGTACTTC. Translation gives CASSKRTGTYEQYF.

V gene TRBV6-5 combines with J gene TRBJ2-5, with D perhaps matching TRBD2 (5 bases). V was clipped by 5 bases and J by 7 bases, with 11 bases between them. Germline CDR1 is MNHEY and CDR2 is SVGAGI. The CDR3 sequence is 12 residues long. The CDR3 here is CASSQRGRTQYF. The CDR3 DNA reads TGTGCCAGCAGTCAACGAGGGAGGACCCAGTACTTC.

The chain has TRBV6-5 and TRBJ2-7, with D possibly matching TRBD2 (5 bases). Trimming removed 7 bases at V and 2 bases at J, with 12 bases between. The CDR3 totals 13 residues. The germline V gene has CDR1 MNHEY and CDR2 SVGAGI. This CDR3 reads CASIGLTTYEQYF. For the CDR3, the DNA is TGTGCCAGCATTGGACTTACTACCTACGAGCAGTACTTC.

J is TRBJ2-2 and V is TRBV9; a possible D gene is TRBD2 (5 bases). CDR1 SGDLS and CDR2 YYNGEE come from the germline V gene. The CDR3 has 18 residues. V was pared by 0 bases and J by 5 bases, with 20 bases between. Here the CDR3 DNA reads TGTGCCAGCAGCGTAGGTACGAGGCCCCGACCGGGGACCGGGGAGCTGTTTTTT. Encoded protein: CASSVGTRPRPGTGELFF.

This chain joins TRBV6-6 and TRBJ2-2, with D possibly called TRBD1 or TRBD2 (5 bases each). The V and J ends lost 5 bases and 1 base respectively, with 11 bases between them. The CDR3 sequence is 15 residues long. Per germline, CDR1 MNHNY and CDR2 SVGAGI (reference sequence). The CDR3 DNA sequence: TGTGCCAGCAGTATCGGGACGGGGAACACCGGGGAGCTGTTTTTT. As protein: CASSIGTGNTGELFF.

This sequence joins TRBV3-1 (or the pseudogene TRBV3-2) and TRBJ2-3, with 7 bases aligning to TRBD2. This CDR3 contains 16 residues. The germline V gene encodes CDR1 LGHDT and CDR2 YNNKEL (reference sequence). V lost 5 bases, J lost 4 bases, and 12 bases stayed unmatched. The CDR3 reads CASSLFLGGSSDTQYF. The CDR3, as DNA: TGTGCCAGCAGCTTGTTTTTGGGCGGGAGCTCAGATACGCAGTATTTT.

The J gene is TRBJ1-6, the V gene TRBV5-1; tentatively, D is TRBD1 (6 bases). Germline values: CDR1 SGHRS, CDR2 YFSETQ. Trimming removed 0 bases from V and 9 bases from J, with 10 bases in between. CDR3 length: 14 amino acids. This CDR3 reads CASSLEAGASPLHF. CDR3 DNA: TGCGCCAGCAGCTTGGAGGCAGGGGCTTCACCCCTCCACTTT.

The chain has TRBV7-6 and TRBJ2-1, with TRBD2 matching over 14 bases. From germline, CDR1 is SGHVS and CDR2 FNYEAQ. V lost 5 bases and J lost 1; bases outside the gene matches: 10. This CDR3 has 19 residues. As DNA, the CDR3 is TGTGCCAGCAGCCATCCGGGACTAGCGGGAGCAGGTTCCTACAATGAGCAGTTCTTC. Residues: CASSHPGLAGAGSYNEQFF.

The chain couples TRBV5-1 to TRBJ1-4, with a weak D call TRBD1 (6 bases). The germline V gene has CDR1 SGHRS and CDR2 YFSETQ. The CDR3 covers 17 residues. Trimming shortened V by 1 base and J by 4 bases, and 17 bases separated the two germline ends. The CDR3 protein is CASSLIPRGAGNEKLFF. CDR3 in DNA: TGCGCCAGCAGCTTGATTCCCCGGGGGGCTGGTAATGAAAAACTGTTTTTT.

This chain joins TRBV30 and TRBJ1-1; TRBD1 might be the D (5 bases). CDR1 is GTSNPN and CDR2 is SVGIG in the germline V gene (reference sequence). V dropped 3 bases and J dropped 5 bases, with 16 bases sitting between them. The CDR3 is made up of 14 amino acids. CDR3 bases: TGTGCCTGGAGGGCACAGGTCCGTGGGACTGAAGCTTTCTTT. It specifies CAWRAQVRGTEAFF.

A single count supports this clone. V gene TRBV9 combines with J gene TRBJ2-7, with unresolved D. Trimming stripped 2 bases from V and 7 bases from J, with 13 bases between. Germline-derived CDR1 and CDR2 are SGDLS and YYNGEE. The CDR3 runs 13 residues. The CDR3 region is CASSVDPDGEQYF. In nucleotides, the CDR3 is TGTGCCAGCAGCGTCGACCCCGATGGGGAGCAGTACTTC.

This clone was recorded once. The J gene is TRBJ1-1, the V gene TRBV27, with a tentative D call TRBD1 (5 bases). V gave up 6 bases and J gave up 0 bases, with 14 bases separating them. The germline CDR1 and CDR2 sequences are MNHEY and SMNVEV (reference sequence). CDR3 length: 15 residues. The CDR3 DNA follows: TGTGCCAGCAGACCCGGGACTCTCCTGAACACTGAAGCTTTCTTT. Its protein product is CASRPGTLLNTEAFF.

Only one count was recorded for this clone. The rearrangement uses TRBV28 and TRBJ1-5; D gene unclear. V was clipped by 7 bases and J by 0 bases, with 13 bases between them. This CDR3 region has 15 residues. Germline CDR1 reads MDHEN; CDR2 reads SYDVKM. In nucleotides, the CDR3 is TGTGCCAGCACCACTAACAGTTATAGCAATCAGCCCCAGCATTTT. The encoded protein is CASTTNSYSNQPQHF.

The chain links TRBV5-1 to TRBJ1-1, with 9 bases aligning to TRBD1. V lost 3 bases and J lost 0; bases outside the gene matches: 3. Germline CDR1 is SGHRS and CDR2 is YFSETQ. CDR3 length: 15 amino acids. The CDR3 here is CASSSGDRVNTEAFF. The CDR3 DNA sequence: TGCGCCAGCAGCTCTGGGGACAGGGTGAACACTGAAGCTTTCTTT.

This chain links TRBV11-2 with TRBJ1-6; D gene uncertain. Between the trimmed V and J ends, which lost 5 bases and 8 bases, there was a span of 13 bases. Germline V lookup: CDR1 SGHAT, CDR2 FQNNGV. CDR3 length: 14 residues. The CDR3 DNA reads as TGTGCCAGCAGCCTCCGGGCCGAGGATTCACCCCTCCACTTT. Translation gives CASSLRAEDSPLHF.

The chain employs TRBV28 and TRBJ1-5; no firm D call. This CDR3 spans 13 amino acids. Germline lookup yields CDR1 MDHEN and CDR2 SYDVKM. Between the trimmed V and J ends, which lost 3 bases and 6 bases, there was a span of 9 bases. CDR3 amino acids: CASSFRGLQPQHF. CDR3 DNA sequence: TGTGCCAGCAGTTTCAGAGGTCTTCAGCCCCAGCATTTT.

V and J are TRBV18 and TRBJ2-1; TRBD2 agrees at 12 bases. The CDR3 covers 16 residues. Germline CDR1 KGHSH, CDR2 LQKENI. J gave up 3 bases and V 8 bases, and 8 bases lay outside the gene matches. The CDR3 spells CASTPGLAGLYNEQFF. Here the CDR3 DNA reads TGTGCCAGCACCCCGGGACTAGCGGGCCTCTACAATGAGCAGTTCTTC.

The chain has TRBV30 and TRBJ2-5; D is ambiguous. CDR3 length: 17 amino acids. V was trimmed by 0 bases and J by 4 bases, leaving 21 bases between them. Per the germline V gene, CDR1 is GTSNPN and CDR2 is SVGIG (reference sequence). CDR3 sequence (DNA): TGTGCCTGGAGTGTAAGGAGCCATTACTTGGATGGAGAGACCCAGTACTTC. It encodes CAWSVRSHYLDGETQYF.

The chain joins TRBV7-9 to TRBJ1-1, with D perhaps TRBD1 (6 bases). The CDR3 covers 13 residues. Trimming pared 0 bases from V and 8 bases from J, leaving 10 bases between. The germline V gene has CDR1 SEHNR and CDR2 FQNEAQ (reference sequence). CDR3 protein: CASSLAEGGEAFF. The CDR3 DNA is TGTGCCAGCAGCTTAGCTGAGGGGGGCGAAGCTTTCTTT.

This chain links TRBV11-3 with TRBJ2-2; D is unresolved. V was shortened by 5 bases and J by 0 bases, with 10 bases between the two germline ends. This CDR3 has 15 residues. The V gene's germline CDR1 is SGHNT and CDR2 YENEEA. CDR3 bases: TGTGCCAGCAGCCCATACGGCGCGAACACCGGGGAGCTGTTTTTT. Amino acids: CASSPYGANTGELFF.